This entry lists 6 T cell receptor beta chains sequenced from one sample in a study of blood T cells in healthy people across ages (dated by TCRdb to the mid-2010s). The library was built by means of 5' RACE. Sequencer: Illumina HiSeq 2500. A second 7 to 11 cycle PCR used a sample-barcoded 5' primer and a J-beta primer mix. Using fastp at Q25 and MiXCR, TCRdb reprocessed the public reads and kept productive beta chains. Each entry merges the rows of one CDR3 protein and shows their most common DNA and genes. This sample holds 850,000 to 1,000,000 distinct CDR3 sequences; roughly 51% were observed only once. 20% to 25% of the sample lies in the top ten. Sequencing input: blood. These receptors were collected from a woman aged 60-75 years in good health.

A word on this clonotype: Germline is not matched at one junction end, which may reflect a read error. The rearrangement joins TRBV20-1 to TRBJ2-3, with 7 bases that match TRBD2. The V gene's germline CDR1 is DFQATT and CDR2 SNEGSKA (reference sequence). This CDR3 comprises 14 residues. Here the CDR3 DNA reads TGCGGTGCTCTCCCGGGACTAAGCACAGATACGCAGTATTTT. Residues: CGALPGLSTDTQYF.

This clonotype was found a few times. V usage is TRBV29-1 and J usage is TRBJ2-1, with 8 bases identical to TRBD2. V trimming: 7 bases; J trimming: 9 bases; junction bases outside the gene matches: 14. CDR3 length: 14 residues. Germline values: CDR1 SQVTM, CDR2 ANQGSEA. The CDR3 DNA is TGCAGCGCGGGGGGAGCGGGAGTATCGGGTGAGCAGTTCTTC. Translation: CSAGGAGVSGEQFF.

This clonotype was counted a few times. The chain couples TRBV11-2 to TRBJ2-5; D is perhaps TRBD2 (6 bases). There are 16 residues in the CDR3. V was cut by 3 bases and J by 1 base, with 15 bases left in between. The V gene's germline CDR1 is SGHAT and CDR2 FQNNGV. CDR3 region: CASSLQGGLSQETQYF. DNA of the CDR3: TGTGCCAGCAGCTTGCAGGGAGGACTGAGCCAAGAGACCCAGTACTTC.

The V call is TRBV4-3, the J call TRBJ2-7; 8 bases agree with TRBD1. The germline V gene encodes CDR1 LGHNA and CDR2 YSLEER. The CDR3 is made up of 14 amino acids. Trimming at V came to 6 bases and at J to 6 bases, leaving 10 bases not matched to a gene. CDR3 nucleotides: TGCGCCAGCAGTCCAGGGACAGGTACAGTCGAGCAGTACTTC. It encodes CASSPGTGTVEQYF.

The chain recombines TRBV11-1 with TRBJ2-1, with D perhaps given as TRBD1 or TRBD2 (6 bases each). In germline, CDR1 is SGHAT, CDR2 FQDESV (reference sequence). The length of the CDR3 is 15 residues. The V and J ends lost 4 bases and 9 bases respectively, with 19 bases between them. Here the CDR3 reads CASSSRGEKRSEQFF. The CDR3 region has the DNA TGTGCCAGCAGCTCAAGGGGGGAGAAGAGAAGTGAGCAGTTCTTC.

As concerns this clonotype: This may stem from a read error, because a much larger clone lies one nucleotide away. J is TRBJ1-2 and V is TRBV4-2; D not resolved. V gave up 0 bases and J gave up 4 bases, with 15 bases separating them. Germline CDR1 LGHNA, CDR2 YNFKEQ. The CDR3 spans 16 residues. The CDR3 here is CASSQDSSRVSYGYTF. The CDR3 DNA sequence: TGTGCCAGCAGCCAAGATTCGTCACGGGTTTCCTATGGCTACACCTTC.